The 8 T cell receptor beta chains listed next were all sequenced from one sample in a study of blood T cell repertoires in COVID-19. Sequenced by immunoSEQ multiplex PCR; TCRdb stores in-frame clones only, minus some. The data show some 150,000 clones, approximately 84% seen once. Sample: peripheral blood. The receptors originated from a human donor with acute or convalescent COVID-19. The donor label of this sample is uncertain.

V is TRBV3-1 (or the pseudogene TRBV3-2) and J is TRBJ1-2, with 9 nucleotides matching TRBD1. V lost 4 bases and J lost 2; bases outside the gene matches: 2. CDR1 LGHDT and CDR2 YNNKEL come from the germline V gene (reference sequence). The CDR3 extends over 14 amino acids. CDR3 nucleotide sequence: TGTGCCAGCAGCCGTGGACAGGGGAACTATGGCTACACCTTC. As protein: CASSRGQGNYGYTF.

V and J are TRBV6-2 or TRBV6-3 and TRBJ1-3, with D possibly being TRBD1 (5 bases). V lost 4 bases to trimming and J lost 4 bases, with 14 bases between them. There are 15 residues in the CDR3. Per the germline V gene, CDR1 is MNHEY and CDR2 is SVGEGT. The CDR3 spells CASSSTRVLGNTIYF. CDR3 DNA: TGTGCCAGCAGTTCGACCAGGGTTCTCGGAAACACCATATATTTT.

This clone was observed a handful of times. CDR3 sequence reads: CASSENERVSGNTIYF. DNA of the CDR3: TGTGCCAGCAGTGAAAATGAACGGGTCTCTGGAAACACCATATATTTT. The chain carries TRBV2 and TRBJ1-3; D remains ambiguous. V lost 2 bases to trimming and J lost 0 bases, with 11 bases between them. The CDR3 runs 16 residues. The germline gives CDR1 SNHLY, CDR2 FYNNEI.

The chain uses TRBV6-1 and TRBJ2-7; TRBD2 matches 10 bases. Losses at the gene ends were 2 bases for V and 2 bases for J; bases not matched to a gene: 12. This CDR3 is 18 amino acids long. Germline V gene data show CDR1 as MNHNS and CDR2 as SASEGT. In nucleotides, the CDR3 is TGTGCCAGCAGTGAATTGGCTAGCGGGGGAATAGGGGCCTACGAGCAGTACGTC. Protein sequence: CASSELASGGIGAYEQYV.

The chain employs TRBV5-4 and TRBJ1-2; possibly TRBD1 for D (5 bases). The V end was cut by 4 bases, the J end by 3 bases, with 16 bases between. The CDR3 is 15 residues long. Germline CDR1 is SGHNT and CDR2 is YYREEE (reference sequence). CDR3 amino acids: CASSQGLATDYGYTF. CDR3 coding DNA: TGTGCCAGCAGCCAGGGACTTGCAACCGACTATGGCTACACCTTC.

The chain joins TRBV10-3 to TRBJ2-2; the match to TRBD2 covers 15 bases. This CDR3 is 18 amino acids long. The germline V gene encodes CDR1 ENHRY and CDR2 SYGVKD. V lost 6 bases, J lost 3 bases, and 8 bases stayed unmatched. Here the CDR3 DNA reads TGTGCCATCAGCCCCGGACTAGCGGGAGGGTCTGACACCGGGGAGCTGTTTTTT. Translation: CAISPGLAGGSDTGELFF.

The chain uses TRBV5-1 and TRBJ1-5, with D unclear. The CDR3 loop spans 16 amino acids. From germline, CDR1 is SGHRS and CDR2 YFSETQ. V lost 0 bases to trimming and J lost 0 bases, with 10 bases between them. The chain's CDR3 is CASSLEPGYSNQPQHF. The CDR3 DNA follows: TGCGCCAGCAGCTTGGAGCCAGGTTATAGCAATCAGCCCCAGCATTTT.

The rearrangement uses TRBV11-2 and TRBJ2-5; 9 bases fit TRBD2. CDR1 and CDR2 (germline): SGHAT, FQNNGV. The CDR3 sequence is 15 residues long. With V trimmed by 5 bases and J by 3 bases, 7 bases remained unmatched. The CDR3 region has the DNA TGTGCCAGCAGCCTCAGCGGGGGGAAAAAAGAGACCCAGTACTTC. The encoded protein is CASSLSGGKKETQYF.